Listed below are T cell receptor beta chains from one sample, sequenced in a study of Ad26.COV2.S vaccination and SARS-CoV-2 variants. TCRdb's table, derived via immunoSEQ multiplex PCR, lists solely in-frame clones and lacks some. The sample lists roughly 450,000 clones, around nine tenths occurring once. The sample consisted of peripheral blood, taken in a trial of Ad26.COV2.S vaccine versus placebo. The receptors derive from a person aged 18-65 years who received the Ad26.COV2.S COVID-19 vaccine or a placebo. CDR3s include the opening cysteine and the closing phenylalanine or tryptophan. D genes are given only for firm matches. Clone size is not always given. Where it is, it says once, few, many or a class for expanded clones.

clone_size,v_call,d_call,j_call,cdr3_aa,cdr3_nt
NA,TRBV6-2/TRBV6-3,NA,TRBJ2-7,CASSQTGRFGERSYEQYF,TGTGCCAGCAGCCAGACGGGACGCTTCGGCGAGCGGTCCTACGAGCAGTACTTC
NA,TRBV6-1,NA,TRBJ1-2,CASSEGVDGYTF,TGTGCCAGCAGTGAAGGGGTTGATGGCTACACCTTC
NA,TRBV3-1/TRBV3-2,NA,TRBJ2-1,CASRSDSRIYNEQFF,TGTGCCAGCAGATCCGACTCGCGGATCTACAATGAGCAGTTCTTC
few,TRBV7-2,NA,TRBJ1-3,CASSSGFTGNTIYF,TGTGCCAGCAGCTCAGGGTTCACTGGAAACACCATATATTTT
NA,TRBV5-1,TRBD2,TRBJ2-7,CASSVVAGGLSYEQYF,TGCGCCAGCAGTGTCGTAGCGGGAGGGTTGTCCTACGAGCAGTACTTC
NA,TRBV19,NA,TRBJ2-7,CASSSSGAYEQYF,TGTGCCAGTAGTTCCTCAGGGGCCTACGAGCAGTACTTC
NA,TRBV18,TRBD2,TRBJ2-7,CASSPPSSGIGYEQYF,TGTGCCAGCTCACCACCCTCGAGCGGGATTGGGTACGAGCAGTACTTC
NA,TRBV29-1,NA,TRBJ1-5,CSAQGSSNQPQHF,TGCAGCGCCCAGGGTAGCAGCAATCAGCCCCAGCATTTT
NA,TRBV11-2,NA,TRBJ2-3,CASTEGSRTDTQYF,TGTGCCAGCACTGAGGGGAGTAGGACAGATACGCAGTATTTT
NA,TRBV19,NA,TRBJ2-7,CASSISPTGSYEQYF,TGTGCCAGTAGTATAAGTCCGACAGGTTCCTACGAGCAGTACTTC
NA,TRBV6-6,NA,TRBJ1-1,CASRTQGFRDTEAFF,TGTGCCAGCAGAACACAGGGTTTTCGTGACACTGAAGCTTTCTTT
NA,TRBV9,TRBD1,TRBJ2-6,CASSVDRSGLTGGVSGANVLTF,TGTGCCAGCAGCGTAGATAGATCGGGGTTGACAGGGGGAGTTTCTGGGGCCAACGTCCTGACTTTC
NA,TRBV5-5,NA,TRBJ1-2,CASSYRTGGYTF,TGTGCCAGCAGCTATAGGACCGGTGGCTACACCTTC
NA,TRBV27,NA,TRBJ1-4,CASRLGGANEKLFF,TGTGCCAGCAGATTGGGGGGAGCTAATGAAAAACTGTTTTTT
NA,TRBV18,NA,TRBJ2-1,CASSPSYTYNEQFF,TGTGCCAGCTCACCATCGTACACCTACAATGAGCAGTTCTTC
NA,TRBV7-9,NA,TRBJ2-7,CASRPGTVTYEQYF,TGTGCCAGCAGACCCGGGACGGTGACCTACGAGCAGTACTTC
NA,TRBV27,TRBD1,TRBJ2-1,CASRLQGANEQFF,TGTGCCAGCAGGCTGCAGGGGGCTAATGAGCAGTTCTTC
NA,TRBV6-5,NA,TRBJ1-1,CASSREGGTEAFF,TGTGCCAGCAGCCGCGAGGGCGGAACTGAAGCTTTCTTT
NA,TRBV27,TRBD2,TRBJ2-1,CASRPSGSVYNEQFF,TGTGCCAGCAGGCCAAGCGGGAGTGTATACAATGAGCAGTTCTTC
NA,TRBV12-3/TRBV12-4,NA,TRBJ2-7,CASSHGILYEQYF,TGTGCCAGCAGTCACGGGATCCTATACGAGCAGTACTTC
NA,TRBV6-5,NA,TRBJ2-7,CASSYNGGLNEQYF,TGTGCCAGCAGTTACAACGGGGGTCTAAATGAGCAGTACTTC
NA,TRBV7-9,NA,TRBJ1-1,CASSLGAGANTEAFF,TGTGCCAGCAGCTTGGGGGCAGGAGCGAACACTGAAGCTTTCTTT
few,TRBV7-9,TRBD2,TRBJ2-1,CASSFGLAGVDEQFF,TGTGCCAGCAGTTTCGGACTAGCGGGAGTCGATGAGCAGTTCTTC
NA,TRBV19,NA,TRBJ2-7,CASSIWFPGGRGSGSYEQYF,TGTGCCAGTAGTATCTGGTTTCCAGGGGGCCGTGGTAGCGGGAGTTACGAGCAGTACTTC
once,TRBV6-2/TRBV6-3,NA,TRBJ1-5,CASSYSSGRLNQPQHF,TGTGCCAGCAGTTACTCCAGCGGACGGCTAAATCAGCCCCAGCATTTT
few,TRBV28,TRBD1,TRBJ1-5,CASGTGLNQPQHF,TGTGCCAGCGGGACAGGGCTTAATCAGCCCCAGCATTTT
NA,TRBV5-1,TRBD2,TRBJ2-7,CASSLNSGSAYEQYF,TGCGCCAGCAGCTTAAATAGCGGGAGTGCTTACGAGCAGTACTTC
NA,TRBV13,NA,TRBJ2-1,CASSPTGGPGADNEQFF,TGTGCCAGCAGCCCCACCGGAGGGCCGGGGGCGGACAATGAGCAGTTCTTC
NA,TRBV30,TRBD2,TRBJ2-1,CAGSGSSYNEQFF,TGTGCCGGTAGCGGGAGTTCATACAATGAGCAGTTCTTC
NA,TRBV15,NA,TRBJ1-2,CATSRVGHRADGYTF,TGTGCCACCAGCAGAGTGGGACATCGGGCCGATGGCTACACCTTC
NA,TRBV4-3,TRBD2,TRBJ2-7,CASSQGTSGYYEQYF,TGCGCCAGCAGCCAAGGGACTAGCGGGTACTACGAGCAGTACTTC
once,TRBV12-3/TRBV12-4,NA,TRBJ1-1,CASSFISVTEAFF,TGTGCCAGCAGTTTTATCTCGGTAACTGAAGCTTTCTTT
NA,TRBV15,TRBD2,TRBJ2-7,CATSDHQGLARLQYF,TGTGCCACCAGCGACCACCAGGGACTAGCGAGGCTGCAGTACTTT
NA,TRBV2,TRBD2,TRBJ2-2,CASSGLASGRAWTGELFF,TGTGCCAGCAGTGGGTTAGCTAGCGGGAGGGCCTGGACCGGGGAGCTGTTTTTT
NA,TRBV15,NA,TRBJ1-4,CATSFLTLGELFF,TGTGCCACCAGCTTCCTCACCCTGGGGGAACTGTTTTTT
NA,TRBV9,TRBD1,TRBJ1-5,CASSAGTGGVNQPQHF,TGTGCCAGCAGCGCAGGGACAGGGGGCGTCAATCAGCCCCAGCATTTT
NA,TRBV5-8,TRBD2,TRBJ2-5,CASSLGARRGSRETQYF,TGTGCCAGCAGCTTGGGAGCGCGACGCGGGAGTAGGGAGACCCAGTACTTC
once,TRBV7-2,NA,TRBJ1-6,CASSSLWYNSPLHF,TGTGCCAGCAGCTCTCTCTGGTATAATTCACCCCTCCACTTT
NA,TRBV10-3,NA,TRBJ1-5,CAISDVGLQPQHF,TGTGCCATCAGTGACGTGGGGCTTCAGCCCCAGCATTTT
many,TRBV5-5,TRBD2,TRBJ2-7,CASSLDPGREYEQYF,TGTGCCAGCAGCTTGGATCCGGGGCGGGAGTACGAGCAGTACTTC
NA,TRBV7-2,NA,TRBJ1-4,CASSSSTNEKLFF,TGTGCCAGCAGCTCCTCGACTAATGAAAAACTGTTTTTT
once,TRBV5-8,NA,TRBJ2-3,CASSFWAGDTQYF,TGTGCCAGCAGCTTTTGGGCGGGGGATACGCAGTATTTT
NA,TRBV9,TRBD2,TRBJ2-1,CASSTLGTSGTSSYNEQFF,TGTGCCAGCAGCACACTCGGGACTAGCGGGACTTCCTCCTACAATGAGCAGTTCTTC
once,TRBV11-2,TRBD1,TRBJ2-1,CASSLEGQGAWEQFF,TGTGCCAGCAGCTTAGAGGGACAGGGGGCATGGGAGCAGTTCTTC
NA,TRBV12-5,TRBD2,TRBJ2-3,CASAQLAGGVDTQYF,TGTGCTAGTGCCCAACTAGCGGGAGGCGTAGATACGCAGTATTTT
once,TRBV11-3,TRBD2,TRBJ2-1,CASSSRTSGYNEQFF,TGTGCCAGCAGCTCTCGGACTAGCGGATACAATGAGCAGTTCTTC
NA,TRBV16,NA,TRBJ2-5,CASSQRQGRVETQYF,TGTGCCAGCAGCCAAAGGCAGGGCCGGGTGGAGACCCAGTACTTC